This T cell receptor (beta chain) was sequenced for a study of CD8+CD57+ T cells in acquired aplastic anemia. The wider study: Mean yield of DNA from sorted CD4+ and CD8+ cells was 3.2 ug.

Of note for this clonotype: The antigen is unknown.

The CDR3 loop spans 10 amino acids. Germline CDR1 SGDLS, CDR2 YYNGEE. V lost 3 bases and J lost 8, with 5 bases in between. The study profiled TCR beta VDJ and CDR3 using genomic DNA as template. Via MiXCR, TCRdb re-called the reads, giving one row per CDR3 protein. The sample yields 40,000 or so distinct CDR3 sequences, more than 75% seen once. Overall study results and limits: Sharing between patients and controls was observed for twenty-nine CD8+ CDR3 sequences.

This rearrangement joins TRBV9 to TRBJ1-2; D remains ambiguous. The sequence was obtained from a human donor in good health, serving as a control. Input material: sorted CD4+, CD8+, or CD8+CD57+ T cells (not recorded which) from PBMCs. CDR3 DNA: TGTGCCAGCAGCGGGGCAGGCTACACCTTC. Translation: CASSGAGYTF.